This T cell receptor beta chain emerged from a study of vaccination and CD4 T cells after COVID-19. The sample's treatment: approximately 11-day PBMC culture with coronavirus spike peptide pools or control peptides (ViraFEST assay). Losses at the gene ends were 4 bases for V and 6 bases for J; bases not matched to a gene: 10. Germline V gene lookup returns CDR1 SEHNR and CDR2 FQNEAQ (reference sequence). The CDR3 length is 15 residues. The Oncomine TCR Beta short-read assay was applied to DNA of cultured CD4+ T cells. TCRdb analysed the PCR reads with MiXCR anew, one entry per CDR3 protein. The sample lists roughly 2,400 distinct CDR3 sequences, 25% to 30% occurring once. Of note for this clonotype: What it recognizes is unknown.

The TCR was taken from a human donor who had recovered from COVID-19. This chain links TRBV7-9 with TRBJ1-2; 8 nucleotides align to TRBD1. The material was CD4+ T cells from blood, cultured in vitro, obtained after SARS-CoV-2 vaccination. The chain's CDR3 is CASSYRKTGEDGYTF. CDR3 DNA sequence: TGTGCCAGCAGCTACCGAAAGACAGGGGAAGATGGCTACACCTTC.